This is a list of T cell receptor beta chains from one sample in a study of blood T cell repertoires in COVID-19. Assay used: immunoSEQ multiplex PCR; TCRdb lists only in-frame clones, some missing. Among approximately 70,000 clones listed, nearly 90% were seen once. What was sequenced was peripheral blood. Receptors were obtained from a woman aged 45 to 65 with COVID-19, enrolled during active disease. Each CDR3 is given with its conserved first and last residue. Each record gives: clone size, D gene, J gene, V gene, CDR3 protein, CDR3 DNA. A D gene is named only where the DNA matches it firmly. The size of a clone is reported for some rows only, either as once, few or many, or as a class for expanded clones.

clone size: few
D gene: TRBD1
J gene: TRBJ1-4
V gene: TRBV5-4
CDR3 protein: CASSLVGGQGEKLFF
CDR3 DNA: TGTGCCAGCAGCTTGGTAGGGGGACAGGGTGAAAAACTGTTTTTT

clone size: -
D gene: -
J gene: TRBJ2-7
V gene: TRBV6-5
CDR3 protein: CASSRQTSYEQYF
CDR3 DNA: TGTGCCAGCAGTCGACAGACCTCCTACGAGCAGTACTTC

clone size: -
D gene: TRBD2
J gene: TRBJ2-2
V gene: TRBV5-1
CDR3 protein: CASKLAGLSVAGELFF
CDR3 DNA: TGCGCCAGCAAGTTAGCGGGACTGAGTGTGGCCGGGGAGCTGTTTTTT

clone size: -
D gene: TRBD1
J gene: TRBJ1-5
V gene: TRBV28
CDR3 protein: CASSPTRQGGQPQHF
CDR3 DNA: TGTGCCAGCAGTCCAACTCGACAGGGAGGTCAGCCCCAGCATTTT

clone size: -
D gene: -
J gene: TRBJ2-7
V gene: TRBV5-4
CDR3 protein: CASSLGGSVPGYEQYF
CDR3 DNA: TGTGCCAGCAGCTTGGGAGGGAGTGTCCCCGGGTACGAGCAGTACTTC

clone size: -
D gene: TRBD1
J gene: TRBJ2-2
V gene: TRBV4-1
CDR3 protein: CASSQTGQGGTGELFF
CDR3 DNA: TGCGCCAGCAGCCAAACTGGACAGGGGGGGACCGGGGAGCTGTTTTTT

clone size: -
D gene: -
J gene: TRBJ2-1
V gene: TRBV5-1
CDR3 protein: CASSLASSGEQFF
CDR3 DNA: TGCGCCAGCAGCTTGGCCTCCTCGGGTGAGCAGTTCTTC

clone size: -
D gene: -
J gene: TRBJ2-3
V gene: TRBV6-2/TRBV6-3
CDR3 protein: CASSWAGSRGDTQYF
CDR3 DNA: TGTGCCAGCAGTTGGGCCGGGAGTAGGGGAGATACGCAGTATTTT

clone size: -
D gene: -
J gene: TRBJ2-7
V gene: TRBV7-8
CDR3 protein: CASSLDRSSYEQYF
CDR3 DNA: TGTGCCAGCAGCCTAGACAGGAGCTCCTACGAGCAGTACTTC

clone size: -
D gene: -
J gene: TRBJ1-2
V gene: TRBV7-9
CDR3 protein: CASSFSAGGYTF
CDR3 DNA: TGTGCCAGCAGCTTTTCGGCGGGTGGCTACACCTTC

clone size: few
D gene: TRBD1
J gene: TRBJ2-7
V gene: TRBV29-1
CDR3 protein: CSVAGGQGTYEQYF
CDR3 DNA: TGCAGCGTTGCGGGGGGACAGGGAACCTACGAGCAGTACTTC

clone size: -
D gene: -
J gene: TRBJ1-1
V gene: TRBV6-5
CDR3 protein: CASSYSIRGTLTEAFF
CDR3 DNA: TGTGCCAGCAGTTACTCGATTCGGGGGACTCTGACTGAAGCTTTCTTT

clone size: -
D gene: -
J gene: TRBJ1-2
V gene: TRBV10-2
CDR3 protein: CASSAQAGGIGYTF
CDR3 DNA: TGCGCCAGCAGTGCACAGGCCGGAGGGATAGGCTACACCTTC

clone size: -
D gene: -
J gene: TRBJ2-3
V gene: TRBV7-3
CDR3 protein: CAIQRIRVCGTDTQYF
CDR3 DNA: TGTGCCATACAGCGAATCAGGGTATGCGGCACAGATACGCAGTATTTT

clone size: -
D gene: TRBD1
J gene: TRBJ2-4
V gene: TRBV9
CDR3 protein: CASSPSGQVENIQYF
CDR3 DNA: TGTGCCAGCAGCCCGTCCGGACAGGTCGAAAACATTCAGTACTTC

clone size: -
D gene: TRBD1
J gene: TRBJ1-6
V gene: TRBV5-4
CDR3 protein: CASSFAGGSPLHF
CDR3 DNA: TGTGCCAGCAGCTTCGCAGGGGGATCACCCCTCCACTTT

clone size: -
D gene: TRBD2
J gene: TRBJ2-1
V gene: TRBV11-2
CDR3 protein: CASSLRIAGGNAYNEQFF
CDR3 DNA: TGTGCCAGCAGCTTACGAATAGCGGGAGGGAACGCCTACAATGAGCAGTTCTTC

clone size: once
D gene: -
J gene: TRBJ2-7
V gene: TRBV2
CDR3 protein: CASTAGPAGYEQYF
CDR3 DNA: TGTGCCAGCACCGCCGGTCCCGCGGGCTACGAGCAGTACTTC

clone size: -
D gene: -
J gene: TRBJ1-1
V gene: TRBV5-1
CDR3 protein: CASRRPGGTEAFF
CDR3 DNA: TGCGCCAGCAGGCGTCCCGGGGGAACTGAAGCTTTCTTT

clone size: -
D gene: -
J gene: TRBJ2-4
V gene: TRBV6-1
CDR3 protein: CASSESGGWDIQYF
CDR3 DNA: TGTGCCAGCAGTGAATCGGGGGGCTGGGACATTCAGTACTTC

clone size: -
D gene: TRBD1
J gene: TRBJ1-2
V gene: TRBV6-5
CDR3 protein: CASPTSGQGEDGYTF
CDR3 DNA: TGTGCCAGCCCAACTTCCGGACAGGGGGAAGATGGCTACACCTTC

clone size: -
D gene: -
J gene: TRBJ1-5
V gene: TRBV30
CDR3 protein: CAWSRSGTQARGNQPQHF
CDR3 DNA: TGTGCCTGGAGTAGATCCGGGACACAAGCTAGAGGCAATCAGCCCCAGCATTTT

clone size: -
D gene: TRBD1
J gene: TRBJ1-1
V gene: TRBV29-1
CDR3 protein: CSVEELGTGSTEAFF
CDR3 DNA: TGCAGCGTTGAAGAGTTGGGGACAGGCTCCACTGAAGCTTTCTTT

clone size: -
D gene: -
J gene: TRBJ2-1
V gene: TRBV29-1
CDR3 protein: CSVRGVFEQFF
CDR3 DNA: TGCAGCGTTCGGGGAGTTTTTGAGCAGTTCTTC

clone size: -
D gene: -
J gene: TRBJ2-1
V gene: TRBV9
CDR3 protein: CASSPRGNFARSYNEQFF
CDR3 DNA: TGTGCCAGCAGCCCTCGAGGTAACTTTGCGAGATCTTACAATGAGCAGTTCTTC

clone size: -
D gene: TRBD1
J gene: TRBJ2-2
V gene: TRBV28
CDR3 protein: CASSPLQGAYTGELFF
CDR3 DNA: TGTGCCAGCAGTCCTCTCCAGGGGGCGTACACCGGGGAGCTGTTTTTT

clone size: -
D gene: TRBD2
J gene: TRBJ2-1
V gene: TRBV28
CDR3 protein: CASSFVPTSGTYNEQFF
CDR3 DNA: TGTGCCAGCAGTTTTGTCCCGACTAGCGGGACCTACAATGAGCAGTTCTTC

clone size: -
D gene: -
J gene: TRBJ2-7
V gene: TRBV10-3
CDR3 protein: CAISVAQGSYEQYF
CDR3 DNA: TGTGCCATCAGTGTGGCCCAGGGCAGCTACGAGCAGTACTTC

clone size: -
D gene: -
J gene: TRBJ2-5
V gene: TRBV14
CDR3 protein: CASSLGGALGQETQYF
CDR3 DNA: TGTGCCAGCAGCCTGGGCGGGGCGCTCGGGCAAGAGACCCAGTACTTC

clone size: -
D gene: TRBD1
J gene: TRBJ1-2
V gene: TRBV9
CDR3 protein: CASSPVSQGGYGYTF
CDR3 DNA: TGTGCCAGCAGCCCCGTGTCACAGGGGGGCTATGGCTACACCTTC

clone size: -
D gene: TRBD2
J gene: TRBJ2-4
V gene: TRBV6-1
CDR3 protein: CASSELLGEGAKNIQYF
CDR3 DNA: TGTGCCAGCAGTGAATTACTGGGGGAGGGGGCCAAAAACATTCAGTACTTC

clone size: -
D gene: TRBD2
J gene: TRBJ2-4
V gene: TRBV18
CDR3 protein: CASSPIREGRGNIQYF
CDR3 DNA: TGTGCCAGCTCACCAATACGGGAGGGCCGGGGAAACATTCAGTACTTC

clone size: -
D gene: -
J gene: TRBJ1-5
V gene: TRBV19
CDR3 protein: CASSIDPGGGAGNQPQHF
CDR3 DNA: TGTGCCAGTAGTATAGACCCCGGTGGGGGGGCGGGCAATCAGCCCCAGCATTTT

clone size: few
D gene: -
J gene: TRBJ2-2
V gene: TRBV4-2
CDR3 protein: CASRPGPTTGELFF
CDR3 DNA: TGTGCCAGCCGCCCTGGCCCCACCACCGGGGAGCTGTTTTTT

clone size: once
D gene: -
J gene: TRBJ2-2
V gene: TRBV7-6
CDR3 protein: CASSLSRGGTGELFF
CDR3 DNA: TGTGCCAGCAGCTTGAGCAGGGGAGGGACCGGGGAGCTGTTTTTT

clone size: once
D gene: -
J gene: TRBJ2-7
V gene: TRBV30
CDR3 protein: CAWSVRRDFYEQYF
CDR3 DNA: TGTGCCTGGAGTGTACGAAGGGACTTCTACGAGCAGTACTTC

clone size: -
D gene: -
J gene: TRBJ2-4
V gene: TRBV6-6
CDR3 protein: CASTPSGGGNIQYF
CDR3 DNA: TGTGCCAGCACCCCAAGTGGGGGAGGAAACATTCAGTACTTC

clone size: -
D gene: -
J gene: TRBJ1-2
V gene: TRBV5-1
CDR3 protein: CASSPRVGVGGYTF
CDR3 DNA: TGCGCCAGCAGCCCCAGGGTCGGAGTAGGTGGCTACACCTTC

clone size: -
D gene: -
J gene: TRBJ2-1
V gene: TRBV29-1
CDR3 protein: CSVQDRNNEQFF
CDR3 DNA: TGCAGCGTACAGGACAGAAACAATGAGCAGTTCTTC

clone size: -
D gene: TRBD2
J gene: TRBJ2-3
V gene: TRBV9
CDR3 protein: CATARAGGGDTQYF
CDR3 DNA: TGTGCCACTGCCCGAGCGGGGGGGGGAGATACGCAGTATTTT

clone size: -
D gene: TRBD2
J gene: TRBJ2-3
V gene: TRBV10-3
CDR3 protein: CAISPTSGYTDTQYF
CDR3 DNA: TGTGCCATCAGCCCGACTAGCGGATACACAGATACGCAGTATTTT

clone size: once
D gene: TRBD2
J gene: TRBJ2-2
V gene: TRBV5-4
CDR3 protein: CASSLGSGANTGELFF
CDR3 DNA: TGTGCCAGCAGCTTGGGAAGCGGGGCGAACACCGGGGAGCTGTTTTTT

clone size: -
D gene: TRBD1
J gene: TRBJ2-1
V gene: TRBV27
CDR3 protein: CASRSLQGIEQFF
CDR3 DNA: TGTGCCAGCAGATCTCTACAGGGGATTGAGCAGTTCTTC

clone size: -
D gene: -
J gene: TRBJ1-4
V gene: TRBV18
CDR3 protein: CASSPRQVTTNEKLFF
CDR3 DNA: TGTGCCAGCTCACCACGACAGGTCACAACTAATGAAAAACTGTTTTTT

clone size: once
D gene: -
J gene: TRBJ1-1
V gene: TRBV7-9
CDR3 protein: CASSFQGGEAFF
CDR3 DNA: TGTGCCAGCAGCTTTCAAGGCGGAGAAGCTTTCTTT

clone size: once
D gene: -
J gene: TRBJ2-2
V gene: TRBV7-3
CDR3 protein: CASSRSVGGGELFF
CDR3 DNA: TGTGCCAGCAGCCGATCGGTGGGAGGCGGGGAGCTGTTTTTT

clone size: -
D gene: -
J gene: TRBJ2-5
V gene: TRBV16
CDR3 protein: CASSQGATRQETQYF
CDR3 DNA: TGTGCCAGCAGCCAAGGCGCGACTAGGCAAGAGACCCAGTACTTC

clone size: -
D gene: TRBD1
J gene: TRBJ2-7
V gene: TRBV2
CDR3 protein: CASSGLRGRRYEQYF
CDR3 DNA: TGTGCCAGCAGTGGGCTGAGGGGGCGCCGGTATGAGCAGTACTTC

clone size: -
D gene: -
J gene: TRBJ1-2
V gene: TRBV5-1
CDR3 protein: CASSLAGNLEFYGYTF
CDR3 DNA: TGCGCCAGCAGCTTGGCCGGGAACCTCGAGTTCTATGGCTACACCTTC

clone size: -
D gene: -
J gene: TRBJ2-1
V gene: TRBV28
CDR3 protein: CASSGVGRSYNEQFF
CDR3 DNA: TGTGCCAGCAGCGGAGTAGGTCGGTCCTACAATGAGCAGTTCTTC

clone size: -
D gene: -
J gene: TRBJ2-1
V gene: TRBV24-1
CDR3 protein: CATGTEVNEQFF
CDR3 DNA: TGTGCCACCGGGACTGAAGTCAATGAGCAGTTCTTC

clone size: -
D gene: -
J gene: TRBJ1-4
V gene: TRBV15
CDR3 protein: CATSRRQGGNEKLFF
CDR3 DNA: TGTGCCACCAGCAGACGCCAGGGAGGTAATGAAAAACTGTTTTTT

clone size: -
D gene: -
J gene: TRBJ2-4
V gene: TRBV24-1
CDR3 protein: CATSRGGPLRNIQYF
CDR3 DNA: TGTGCCACCAGCCGAGGGGGACCGCTGAGGAACATTCAGTACTTC

clone size: -
D gene: TRBD1
J gene: TRBJ1-5
V gene: TRBV7-2
CDR3 protein: CASSIQGRLYNQPQHF
CDR3 DNA: TGTGCCAGCAGCATACAGGGGAGGTTGTACAATCAGCCCCAGCATTTT

clone size: -
D gene: -
J gene: TRBJ1-5
V gene: TRBV2
CDR3 protein: CASRHRERNQPQHF
CDR3 DNA: TGTGCCAGCAGGCACCGGGAACGAAATCAGCCCCAGCATTTT